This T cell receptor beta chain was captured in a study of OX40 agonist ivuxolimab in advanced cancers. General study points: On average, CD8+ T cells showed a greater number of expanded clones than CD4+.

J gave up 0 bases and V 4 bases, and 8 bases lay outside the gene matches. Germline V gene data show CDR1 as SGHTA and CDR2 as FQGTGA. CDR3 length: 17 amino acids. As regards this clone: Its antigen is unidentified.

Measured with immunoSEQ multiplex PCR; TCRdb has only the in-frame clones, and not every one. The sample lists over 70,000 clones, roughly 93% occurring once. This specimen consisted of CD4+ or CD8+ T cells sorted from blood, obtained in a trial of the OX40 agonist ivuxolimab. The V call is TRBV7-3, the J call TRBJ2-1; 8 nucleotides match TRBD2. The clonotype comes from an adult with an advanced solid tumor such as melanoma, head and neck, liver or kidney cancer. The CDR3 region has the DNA TGTGCCAGCAGCTCCCGAAAGCGGGAGAGCTCCTACAATGAGCAGTTCTTC. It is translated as CASSSRKRESSYNEQFF.